Listed below are T cell receptor beta chains from one sample, sequenced in a study of shared clonotypes between healthy human individuals. This table comes from immunoSEQ multiplex PCR, and its TCRdb copy is limited to in-frame clones, with some not included. The sample consists of roughly 2.5 million clones, 90% to 95% of them appearing once. Sequenced: naive CD4+ T cells sorted from blood. The receptor source for this set is a man aged 18 to 30 in good health. The CDR3 runs from the conserved cysteine through the conserved F or W. The order of the fields is CDR3 protein, CDR3 DNA, J gene, clone size, V gene, D gene. D genes are given only for firm matches. Size tells how often a clone was seen (once, few, many) or the class of an expanded clone, and some rows leave it out.

CDR3aa: CASSQTPRASNEKLFF
CDR3nt: TGCGCCAGCAGCCAGACGCCGAGAGCTTCTAATGAAAAACTGTTTTTT
j_gene: TRBJ1-4
abundance: -
v_gene: TRBV4-1
d_gene: -

CDR3aa: CASRQGFNQPQHF
CDR3nt: TGTGCCAGCAGACAGGGTTTCAATCAGCCCCAGCATTTT
j_gene: TRBJ1-5
abundance: -
v_gene: TRBV6-5
d_gene: -

CDR3aa: CASRRTSGPTDTQYF
CDR3nt: TGTGCCAGCAGGAGGACTAGCGGCCCCACAGATACGCAGTATTTT
j_gene: TRBJ2-3
abundance: few
v_gene: TRBV2
d_gene: TRBD2

CDR3aa: CASSEPGTSGSRAAFF
CDR3nt: TGTGCCAGCAGTGAGCCCGGGACTAGCGGGAGTCGGGCGGCCTTCTTC
j_gene: TRBJ2-1
abundance: once
v_gene: TRBV25-1
d_gene: TRBD2

CDR3aa: CASRRSGTGREKLFF
CDR3nt: TGTGCCAGCAGAAGGTCCGGGACAGGGAGAGAAAAACTGTTTTTT
j_gene: TRBJ1-4
abundance: -
v_gene: TRBV28
d_gene: TRBD1

CDR3aa: CASRRLGLDMNTEAFF
CDR3nt: TGTGCCAGCAGACGATTGGGGCTTGACATGAACACTGAAGCTTTCTTT
j_gene: TRBJ1-1
abundance: -
v_gene: TRBV27
d_gene: -

CDR3aa: CASKSGQGETQYF
CDR3nt: TGTGCCAGCAAATCTGGACAGGGAGAGACCCAGTACTTC
j_gene: TRBJ2-5
abundance: -
v_gene: TRBV9
d_gene: TRBD1

CDR3aa: CASSSTNSHNEQFF
CDR3nt: TGCGCCAGCAGCTCCACAAATTCGCACAATGAGCAGTTCTTC
j_gene: TRBJ2-1
abundance: -
v_gene: TRBV5-1
d_gene: -

CDR3aa: CAISETLQGTEAFF
CDR3nt: TGTGCCATCAGTGAGACTTTACAGGGGACTGAAGCTTTCTTT
j_gene: TRBJ1-1
abundance: -
v_gene: TRBV10-3
d_gene: TRBD1

CDR3aa: CASSLVAGPYNEQFF
CDR3nt: TGTGCCAGCAGCTTAGTAGCGGGCCCTTACAATGAGCAGTTCTTC
j_gene: TRBJ2-1
abundance: -
v_gene: TRBV7-9
d_gene: TRBD2

CDR3aa: CASSELGRSGYGYTF
CDR3nt: TGTGCCAGCAGTGAACTGGGCAGGTCGGGCTATGGCTACACCTTC
j_gene: TRBJ1-2
abundance: once
v_gene: TRBV6-1
d_gene: -

CDR3aa: CASSPYEGSDTQYF
CDR3nt: TGTGCCAGCTCACCTTATGAGGGGTCGGATACGCAGTATTTT
j_gene: TRBJ2-3
abundance: once
v_gene: TRBV18
d_gene: -

CDR3aa: CASSLSQGRSEQYF
CDR3nt: TGCGCCAGCAGCTTGAGTCAGGGACGTTCCGAGCAGTACTTC
j_gene: TRBJ2-7
abundance: -
v_gene: TRBV5-1
d_gene: -

CDR3aa: CASRDRVHEQFF
CDR3nt: TGTGCCAGCAGGGACAGGGTCCATGAGCAGTTCTTC
j_gene: TRBJ2-1
abundance: -
v_gene: TRBV6-1
d_gene: TRBD1

CDR3aa: CASSLWPTSSGGQQETQYF
CDR3nt: TGTGCCAGCAGCTTATGGCCTACGAGTTCTGGCGGGCAGCAAGAGACCCAGTACTTC
j_gene: TRBJ2-5
abundance: -
v_gene: TRBV11-2
d_gene: -

CDR3aa: CASSWTSVKAYNEQFF
CDR3nt: TGTGCCAGCAGTTGGACTAGCGTAAAGGCCTACAATGAGCAGTTCTTC
j_gene: TRBJ2-1
abundance: -
v_gene: TRBV27
d_gene: TRBD2

CDR3aa: CASSEPGGYTF
CDR3nt: TGTGCCAGCAGTGAGCCAGGTGGCTACACCTTC
j_gene: TRBJ1-2
abundance: -
v_gene: TRBV6-1
d_gene: -

CDR3aa: CASSSGLFGEQYF
CDR3nt: TGTGCCAGCAGCTCGGGACTGTTTGGCGAGCAGTACTTC
j_gene: TRBJ2-7
abundance: -
v_gene: TRBV7-2
d_gene: -

CDR3aa: CASSLSRRETQYF
CDR3nt: TGTGCCAGCAGTTTATCAAGGAGGGAGACCCAGTACTTC
j_gene: TRBJ2-5
abundance: -
v_gene: TRBV27
d_gene: -

CDR3aa: CASSLGPAGGDNEQFF
CDR3nt: TGTGCCAGCAGCTTAGGTCCAGCGGGAGGGGACAATGAGCAGTTCTTC
j_gene: TRBJ2-1
abundance: -
v_gene: TRBV7-2
d_gene: TRBD2

CDR3aa: CASSQDFPLPISSYNSPLHF
CDR3nt: TGCGCCAGCAGCCAAGACTTTCCATTACCTATCAGCTCCTATAATTCACCCCTCCACTTT
j_gene: TRBJ1-6
abundance: once
v_gene: TRBV4-1
d_gene: -

CDR3aa: CASSSGDYGYTF
CDR3nt: TGTGCCAGCAGTTCGGGGGACTATGGCTACACCTTC
j_gene: TRBJ1-2
abundance: once
v_gene: TRBV28
d_gene: -

CDR3aa: CASSEMPHTEAFF
CDR3nt: TGTGCCAGCAGTGAAATGCCCCACACTGAAGCTTTCTTT
j_gene: TRBJ1-1
abundance: -
v_gene: TRBV2
d_gene: -

CDR3aa: CATTGQYTGELFF
CDR3nt: TGTGCCACCACAGGACAGTACACCGGGGAGCTGTTTTTT
j_gene: TRBJ2-2
abundance: -
v_gene: TRBV10-3
d_gene: -

CDR3aa: CASSVRQGIYGYTF
CDR3nt: TGTGCCAGCAGCGTTAGACAGGGAATTTATGGCTACACCTTC
j_gene: TRBJ1-2
abundance: -
v_gene: TRBV27
d_gene: TRBD1

CDR3aa: CASSQAPGPQETQYF
CDR3nt: TGTGCCAGCAGCCAAGCCCCGGGACCACAAGAGACCCAGTACTTC
j_gene: TRBJ2-5
abundance: -
v_gene: TRBV14
d_gene: -

CDR3aa: CASSQENAPGEKLFF
CDR3nt: TGCGCCAGCAGCCAAGAGAACGCGCCAGGAGAAAAACTGTTTTTT
j_gene: TRBJ1-4
abundance: -
v_gene: TRBV4-3
d_gene: -

CDR3aa: CAINPGQFSSGANVLTF
CDR3nt: TGTGCCATCAACCCGGGACAGTTTAGCTCTGGGGCCAACGTCCTGACTTTC
j_gene: TRBJ2-6
abundance: once
v_gene: TRBV10-3
d_gene: TRBD1

CDR3aa: CASSERVRLAISTDTQYF
CDR3nt: TGTGCCAGCAGTGAAAGGGTCCGACTAGCGATTAGCACAGATACGCAGTATTTT
j_gene: TRBJ2-3
abundance: -
v_gene: TRBV6-1
d_gene: TRBD2

CDR3aa: CASSYLTGGHEQYF
CDR3nt: TGTGCCAGCAGTTACCTCACGGGAGGTCACGAGCAGTACTTC
j_gene: TRBJ2-7
abundance: -
v_gene: TRBV6-5
d_gene: TRBD2

CDR3aa: CASSPVVYEQYF
CDR3nt: TGTGCCAGCTCACCTGTTGTCTACGAGCAGTACTTC
j_gene: TRBJ2-7
abundance: -
v_gene: TRBV18
d_gene: -

CDR3aa: CASSDRGRSGRSYEQYF
CDR3nt: TGTGCCAGCAGTGACAGGGGCCGAAGCGGGAGATCCTACGAGCAGTACTTC
j_gene: TRBJ2-7
abundance: -
v_gene: TRBV6-7
d_gene: -

CDR3aa: CASGSQVAAKETQYF
CDR3nt: TGTGCTAGTGGGTCACAAGTAGCGGCAAAAGAGACCCAGTACTTC
j_gene: TRBJ2-5
abundance: -
v_gene: TRBV12-5
d_gene: -

CDR3aa: CASSVTGHSKETQYF
CDR3nt: TGTGCCAGCAGCGTGACCGGGCACAGTAAAGAGACCCAGTACTTC
j_gene: TRBJ2-5
abundance: once
v_gene: TRBV9
d_gene: -

CDR3aa: CATSRPTTSEAFF
CDR3nt: TGTGCCACCAGCAGACCTACAACCTCTGAAGCTTTCTTT
j_gene: TRBJ1-1
abundance: -
v_gene: TRBV15
d_gene: -

CDR3aa: CASSLGTSTNVETQYF
CDR3nt: TGTGCCAGCAGCTTAGGGACTAGCACGAACGTGGAGACCCAGTACTTC
j_gene: TRBJ2-5
abundance: -
v_gene: TRBV7-9
d_gene: TRBD2